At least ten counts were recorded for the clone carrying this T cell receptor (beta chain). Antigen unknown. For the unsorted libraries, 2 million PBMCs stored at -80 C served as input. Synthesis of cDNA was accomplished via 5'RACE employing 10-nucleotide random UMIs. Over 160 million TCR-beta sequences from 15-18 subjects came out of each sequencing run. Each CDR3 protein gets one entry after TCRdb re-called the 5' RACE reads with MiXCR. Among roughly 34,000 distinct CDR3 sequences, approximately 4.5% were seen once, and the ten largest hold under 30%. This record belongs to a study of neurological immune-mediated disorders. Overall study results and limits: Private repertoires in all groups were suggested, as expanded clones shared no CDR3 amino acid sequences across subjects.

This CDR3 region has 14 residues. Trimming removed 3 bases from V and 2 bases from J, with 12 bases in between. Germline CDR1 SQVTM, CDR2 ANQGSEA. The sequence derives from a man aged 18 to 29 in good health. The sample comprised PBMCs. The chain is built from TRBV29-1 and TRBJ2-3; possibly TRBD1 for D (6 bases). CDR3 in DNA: TGCAGCGTTGAGATACAGGGAGTCACAGATACGCAGTATTTT. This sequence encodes CSVEIQGVTDTQYF.